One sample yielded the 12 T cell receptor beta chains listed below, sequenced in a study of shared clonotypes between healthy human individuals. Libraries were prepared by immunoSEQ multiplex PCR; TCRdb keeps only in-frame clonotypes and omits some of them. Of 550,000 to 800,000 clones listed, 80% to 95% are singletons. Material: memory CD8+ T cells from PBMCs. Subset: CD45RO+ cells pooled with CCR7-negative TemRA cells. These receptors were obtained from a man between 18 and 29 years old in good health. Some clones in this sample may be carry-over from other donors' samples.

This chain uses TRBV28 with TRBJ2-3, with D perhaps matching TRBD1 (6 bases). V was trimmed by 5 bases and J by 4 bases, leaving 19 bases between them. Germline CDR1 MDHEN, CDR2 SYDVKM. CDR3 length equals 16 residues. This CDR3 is CASSQRDTGRADTQYF. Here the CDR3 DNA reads TGTGCCAGCAGTCAAAGGGACACAGGGAGAGCAGATACGCAGTATTTT.

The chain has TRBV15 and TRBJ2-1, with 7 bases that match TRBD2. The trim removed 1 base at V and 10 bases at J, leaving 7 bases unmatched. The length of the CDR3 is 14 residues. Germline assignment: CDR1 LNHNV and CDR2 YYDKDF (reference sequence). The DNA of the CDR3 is TGTGCCACCAGCAGAGCCGGGGGGACGGGCGAGCAGTTCTTC. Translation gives CATSRAGGTGEQFF.

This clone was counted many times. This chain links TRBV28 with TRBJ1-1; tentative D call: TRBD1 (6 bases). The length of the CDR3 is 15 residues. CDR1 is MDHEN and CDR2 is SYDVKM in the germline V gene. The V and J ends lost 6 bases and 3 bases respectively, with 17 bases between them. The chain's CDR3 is CASSPYQGTYTEAFF. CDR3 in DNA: TGTGCCAGCAGCCCATACCAGGGGACGTACACTGAAGCTTTCTTT.

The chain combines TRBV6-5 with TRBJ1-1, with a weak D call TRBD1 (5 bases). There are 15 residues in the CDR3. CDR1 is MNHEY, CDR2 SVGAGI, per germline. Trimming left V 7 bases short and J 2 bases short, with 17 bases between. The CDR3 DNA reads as TGTGCCAGCACCATGGGTCAGGGTGGAAACACTGAAGCTTTCTTT. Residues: CASTMGQGGNTEAFF.

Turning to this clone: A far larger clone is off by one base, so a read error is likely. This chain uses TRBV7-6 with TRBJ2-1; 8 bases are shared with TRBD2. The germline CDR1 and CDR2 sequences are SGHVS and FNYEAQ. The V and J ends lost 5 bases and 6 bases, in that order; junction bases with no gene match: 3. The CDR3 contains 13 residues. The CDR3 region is CASSHGTSNEQFF. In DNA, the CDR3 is TGTGCCAGCAGCCACGGGACTAGCAATGAGCAGTTCTTC.

CDR3 coding DNA: TGTGCCAGCACCCCCGTTCTAGTAACTGGGGGGACCCAGTACTTC. This translates into CASTPVLVTGGTQYF. This chain uses TRBV28 with TRBJ2-5, with D perhaps being TRBD1 or TRBD2 (5 bases each). The CDR3 contains 15 residues. Trimming pared 7 bases from V and 7 bases from J, leaving 22 bases between. Germline V gene data show CDR1 as MDHEN and CDR2 as SYDVKM.

The CDR3 DNA reads as TGTGCCAGCAGTCTAGGGGGCTCCTACGAGCAGTACTTC. It codes for CASSLGGSYEQYF. This chain uses TRBV27 with TRBJ2-5, with D possibly matching TRBD1 (6 bases). The J call may be incorrect, as the DNA end agrees better with TRBJ2-7. Germline CDR1 MNHEY, CDR2 SMNVEV (reference sequence). This CDR3 comprises 13 residues.

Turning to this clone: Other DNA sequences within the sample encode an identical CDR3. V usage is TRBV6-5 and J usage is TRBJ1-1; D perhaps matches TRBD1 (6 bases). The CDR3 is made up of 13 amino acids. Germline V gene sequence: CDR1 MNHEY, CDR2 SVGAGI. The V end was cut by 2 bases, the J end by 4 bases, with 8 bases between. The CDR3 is CASSYGGRTEAFF. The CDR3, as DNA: TGTGCCAGCAGTTACGGGGGGCGCACTGAAGCTTTCTTT.

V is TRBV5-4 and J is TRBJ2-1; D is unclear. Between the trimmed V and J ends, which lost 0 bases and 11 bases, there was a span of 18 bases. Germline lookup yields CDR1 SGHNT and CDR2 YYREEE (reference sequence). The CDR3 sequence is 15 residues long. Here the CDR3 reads CASSLEVSSLEKQFF. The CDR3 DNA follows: TGTGCCAGCAGCTTGGAGGTCAGTTCTCTCGAGAAGCAGTTCTTC.

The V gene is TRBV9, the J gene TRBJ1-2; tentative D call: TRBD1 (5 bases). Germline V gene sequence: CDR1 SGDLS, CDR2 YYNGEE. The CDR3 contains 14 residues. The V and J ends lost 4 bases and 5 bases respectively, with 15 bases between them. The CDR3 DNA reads TGTGCCAGCAGCCTTGGGACGGACTTTTATGGCTACACCTTC. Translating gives CASSLGTDFYGYTF.

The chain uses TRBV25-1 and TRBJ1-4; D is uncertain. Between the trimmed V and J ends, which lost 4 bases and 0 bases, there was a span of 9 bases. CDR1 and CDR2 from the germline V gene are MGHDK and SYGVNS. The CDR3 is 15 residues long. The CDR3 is CASSARISTNEKLFF. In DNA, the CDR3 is TGTGCCAGCAGTGCCCGGATTTCAACTAATGAAAAACTGTTTTTT.

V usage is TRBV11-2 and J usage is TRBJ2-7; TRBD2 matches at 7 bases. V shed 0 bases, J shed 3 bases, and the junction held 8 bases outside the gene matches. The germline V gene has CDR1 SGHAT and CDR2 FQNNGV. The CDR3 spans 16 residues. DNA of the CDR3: TGTGCCAGCAGCTTAGATCTGGCGGGAGTCCACTACGAGCAGTACTTC. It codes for CASSLDLAGVHYEQYF. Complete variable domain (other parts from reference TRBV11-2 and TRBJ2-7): EAGVAQSPRYKIIEKRQSVAFWCNPISGHATLYWYQQILGQGPKLLIQFQNNGVVDDSQLPKDRFSAERLKGVDSTLKIQPAKLEDSAVYLCASSLDLAGVHYEQYFGPGTRLTVT.